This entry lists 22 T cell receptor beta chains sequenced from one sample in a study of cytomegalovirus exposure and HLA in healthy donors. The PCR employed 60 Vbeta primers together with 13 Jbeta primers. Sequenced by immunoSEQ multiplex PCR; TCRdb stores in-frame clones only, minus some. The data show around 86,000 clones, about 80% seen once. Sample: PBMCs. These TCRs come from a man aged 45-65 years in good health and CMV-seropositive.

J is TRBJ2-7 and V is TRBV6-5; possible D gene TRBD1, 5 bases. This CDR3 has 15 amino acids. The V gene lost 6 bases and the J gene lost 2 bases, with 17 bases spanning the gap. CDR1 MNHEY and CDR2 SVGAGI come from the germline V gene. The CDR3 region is CASRPPGSTAYEQYF. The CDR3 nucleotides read TGTGCCAGCAGGCCCCCAGGGTCTACCGCCTACGAGCAGTACTTC.

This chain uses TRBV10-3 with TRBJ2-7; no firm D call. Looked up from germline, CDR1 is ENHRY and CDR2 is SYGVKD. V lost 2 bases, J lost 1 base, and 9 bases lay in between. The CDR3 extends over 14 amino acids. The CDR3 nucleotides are TGTGCCATCAGTGAGGCAAAAACATCCTACGAGCAGTACTTC. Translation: CAISEAKTSYEQYF.

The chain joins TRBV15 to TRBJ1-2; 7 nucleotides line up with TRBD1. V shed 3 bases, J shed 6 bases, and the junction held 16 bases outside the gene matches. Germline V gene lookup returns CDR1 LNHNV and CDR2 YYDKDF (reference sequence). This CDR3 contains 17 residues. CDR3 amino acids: CATSRDTGWAGGNGYTF. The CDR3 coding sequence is TGTGCCACCAGCAGGGACACTGGTTGGGCAGGGGGAAATGGCTACACCTTC.

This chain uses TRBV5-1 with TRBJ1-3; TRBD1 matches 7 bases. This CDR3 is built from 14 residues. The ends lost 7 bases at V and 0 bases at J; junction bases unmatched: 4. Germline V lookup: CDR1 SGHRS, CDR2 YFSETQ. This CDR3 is CASADRDSGNTIYF. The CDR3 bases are TGCGCCAGCGCCGACAGGGACTCTGGAAACACCATATATTTT.

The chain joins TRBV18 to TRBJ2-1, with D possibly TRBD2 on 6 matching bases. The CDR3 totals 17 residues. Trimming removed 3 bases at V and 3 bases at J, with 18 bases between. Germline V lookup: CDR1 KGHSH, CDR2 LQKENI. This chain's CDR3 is CASSPPEVLAGYNEQFF. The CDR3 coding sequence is TGTGCCAGCTCACCCCCGGAAGTACTAGCCGGCTACAATGAGCAGTTCTTC.

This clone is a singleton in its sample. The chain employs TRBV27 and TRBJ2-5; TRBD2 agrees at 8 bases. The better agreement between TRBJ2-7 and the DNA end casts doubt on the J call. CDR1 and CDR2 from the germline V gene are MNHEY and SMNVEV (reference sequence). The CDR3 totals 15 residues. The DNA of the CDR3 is TGTGCCAGCAGTGAACCCCGGACTAGCAGCTACGAGCAGTACTTC. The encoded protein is CASSEPRTSSYEQYF.

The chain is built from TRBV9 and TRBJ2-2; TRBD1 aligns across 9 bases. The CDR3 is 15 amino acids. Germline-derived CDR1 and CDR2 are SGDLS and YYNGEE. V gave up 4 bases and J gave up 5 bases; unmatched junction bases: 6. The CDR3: CASSPTGGATGELFF. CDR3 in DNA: TGTGCCAGCAGCCCGACAGGGGGGGCGACCGGGGAGCTGTTTTTT.

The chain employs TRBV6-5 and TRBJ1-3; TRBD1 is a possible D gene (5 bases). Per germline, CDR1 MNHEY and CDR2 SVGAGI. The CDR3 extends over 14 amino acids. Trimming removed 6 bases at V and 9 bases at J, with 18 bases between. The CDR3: CASRAGAGRSTIYF. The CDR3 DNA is TGTGCCAGCAGGGCTGGGGCAGGGCGGAGCACCATATATTTT.

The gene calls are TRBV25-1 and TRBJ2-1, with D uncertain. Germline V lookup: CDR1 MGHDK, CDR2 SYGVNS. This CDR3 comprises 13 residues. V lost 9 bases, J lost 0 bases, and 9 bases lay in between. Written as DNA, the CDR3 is TGTGCCAGTTCGTGGAGCTCCTACAATGAGCAGTTCTTC. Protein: CASSWSSYNEQFF.

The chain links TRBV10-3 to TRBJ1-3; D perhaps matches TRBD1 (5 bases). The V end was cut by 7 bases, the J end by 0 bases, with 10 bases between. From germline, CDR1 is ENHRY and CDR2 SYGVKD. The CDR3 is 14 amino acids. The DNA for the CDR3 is TGTGCCATCACGGGGGAAGGCTCTGGAAACACCATATATTTT. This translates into CAITGEGSGNTIYF.

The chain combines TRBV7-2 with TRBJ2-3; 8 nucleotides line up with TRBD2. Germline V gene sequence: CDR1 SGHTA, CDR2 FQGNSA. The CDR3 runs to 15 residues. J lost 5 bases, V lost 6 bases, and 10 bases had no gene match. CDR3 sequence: CASSTVGLAGDTQYF. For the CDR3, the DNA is TGTGCCAGCAGTACAGTCGGCCTAGCGGGAGATACGCAGTATTTT.

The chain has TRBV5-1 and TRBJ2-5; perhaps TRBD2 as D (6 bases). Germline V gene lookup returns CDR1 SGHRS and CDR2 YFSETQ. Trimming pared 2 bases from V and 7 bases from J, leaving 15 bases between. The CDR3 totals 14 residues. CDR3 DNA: TGCGCCAGCAGCTTAGGAGGGATGGGAGGGACCCAGTACTTC. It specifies CASSLGGMGGTQYF.

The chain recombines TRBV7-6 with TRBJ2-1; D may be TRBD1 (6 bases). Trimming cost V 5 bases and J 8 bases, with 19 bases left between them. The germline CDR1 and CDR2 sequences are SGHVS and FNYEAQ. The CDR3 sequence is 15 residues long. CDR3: CASSLVSTGFDEQFF. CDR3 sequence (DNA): TGTGCCAGCAGCCTGGTATCTACAGGGTTCGATGAGCAGTTCTTC.

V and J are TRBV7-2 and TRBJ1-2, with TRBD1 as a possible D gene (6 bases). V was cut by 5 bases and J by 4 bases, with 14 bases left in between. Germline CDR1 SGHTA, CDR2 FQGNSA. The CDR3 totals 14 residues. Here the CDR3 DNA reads TGTGCCAGCAGCCCCGGACAGTGGACCTATGGCTACACCTTC. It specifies CASSPGQWTYGYTF.

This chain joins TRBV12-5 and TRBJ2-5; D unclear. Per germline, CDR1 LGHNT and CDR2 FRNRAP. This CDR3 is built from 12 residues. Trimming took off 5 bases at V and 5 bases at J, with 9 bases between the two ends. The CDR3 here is CASGPAYETQYF. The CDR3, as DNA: TGTGCTAGTGGTCCCGCCTATGAGACCCAGTACTTC.

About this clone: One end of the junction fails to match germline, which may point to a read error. CDR3 sequence (DNA): TGTGCCAGCAGTGCTAACTCTGGGGCCAACGGCCTGACTTTC. Amino acids: CASSANSGANGLTF. V and J are TRBV6-4 and TRBJ2-6; possibly TRBD1 for D (5 bases). This CDR3 has 14 amino acids. Germline CDR1 and CDR2: MRHNA and SNTAGT.

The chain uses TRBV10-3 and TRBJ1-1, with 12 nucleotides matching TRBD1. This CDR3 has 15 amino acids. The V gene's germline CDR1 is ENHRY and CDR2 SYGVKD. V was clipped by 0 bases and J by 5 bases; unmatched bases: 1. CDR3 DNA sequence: TGTGCCATCAGTGAGTCGGGACAGGGGGCAACTGAAGCTTTCTTT. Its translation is CAISESGQGATEAFF.

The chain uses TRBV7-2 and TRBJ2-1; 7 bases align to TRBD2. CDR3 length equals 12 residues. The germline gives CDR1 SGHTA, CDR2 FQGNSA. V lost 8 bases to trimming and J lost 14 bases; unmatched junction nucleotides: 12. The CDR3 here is CASGPFASGEFF. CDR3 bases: TGTGCCAGCGGACCTTTCGCTAGCGGAGAGTTCTTC.

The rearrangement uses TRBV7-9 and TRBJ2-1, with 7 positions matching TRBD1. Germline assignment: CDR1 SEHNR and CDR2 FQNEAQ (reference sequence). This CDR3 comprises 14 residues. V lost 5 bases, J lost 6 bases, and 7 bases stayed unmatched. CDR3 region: CASSRPQGVNEQFF. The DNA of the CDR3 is TGTGCCAGCAGCCGTCCGCAGGGGGTCAATGAGCAGTTCTTC.

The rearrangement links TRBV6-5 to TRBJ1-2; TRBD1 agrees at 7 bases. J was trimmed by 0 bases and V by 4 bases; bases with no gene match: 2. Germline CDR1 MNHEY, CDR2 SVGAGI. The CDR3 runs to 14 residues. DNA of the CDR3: TGTGCCAGCAGTTTGGGACAGCCTAACTATGGCTACACCTTC. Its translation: CASSLGQPNYGYTF.

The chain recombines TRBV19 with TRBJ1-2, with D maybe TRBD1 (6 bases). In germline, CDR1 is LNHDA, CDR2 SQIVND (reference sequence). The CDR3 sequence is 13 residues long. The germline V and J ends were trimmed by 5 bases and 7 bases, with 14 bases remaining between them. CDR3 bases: TGTGCCAGTAGTCCGACCCGACAGGCTGGCTACACCTTC. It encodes CASSPTRQAGYTF.

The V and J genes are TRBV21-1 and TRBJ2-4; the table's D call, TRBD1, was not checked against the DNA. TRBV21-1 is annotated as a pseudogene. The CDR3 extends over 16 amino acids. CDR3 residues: CASSKPQVTAKNIQYF. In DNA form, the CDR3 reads TGTGCCAGCAGCAAACCCCAGGTTACAGCCAAAAACATTCAGTACTTC.